This T cell receptor beta chain was documented in a study of blood T cell repertoires in COVID-19. Trimming cost V 0 bases and J 7 bases; bases outside gene matches: 13. This CDR3 has 18 amino acids. Germline V gene sequence: CDR1 SGHKS, CDR2 YYEKEE (reference sequence). Generated by immunoSEQ multiplex PCR, the TCRdb table keeps only in-frame clones and is missing some. The sample yields 150,000 to 200,000 clones, about 81% seen once. The material sequenced was peripheral blood. The receptor was isolated from a man between 60 and 70 years old with active or convalescent COVID-19. The chain employs TRBV5-5 and TRBJ1-4, with 9 bases lining up with TRBD1. The CDR3 loop is CASSLAGTGMSISEKLFF. CDR3 DNA sequence: TGTGCCAGCAGCTTGGCTGGGACAGGGATGTCGATTAGTGAAAAACTGTTTTTT.